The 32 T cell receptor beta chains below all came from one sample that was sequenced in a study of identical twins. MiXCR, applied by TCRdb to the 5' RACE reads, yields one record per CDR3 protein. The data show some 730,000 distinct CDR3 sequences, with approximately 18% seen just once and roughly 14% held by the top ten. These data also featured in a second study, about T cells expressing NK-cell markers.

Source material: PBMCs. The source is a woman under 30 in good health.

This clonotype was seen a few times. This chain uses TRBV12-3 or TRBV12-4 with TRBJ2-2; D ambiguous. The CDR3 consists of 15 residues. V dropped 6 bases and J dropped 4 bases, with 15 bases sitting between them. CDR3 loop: CASSPTDPITGELFF. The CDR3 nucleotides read TGTGCCAGCAGCCCAACCGACCCGATCACCGGGGAGCTGTTTTTT.

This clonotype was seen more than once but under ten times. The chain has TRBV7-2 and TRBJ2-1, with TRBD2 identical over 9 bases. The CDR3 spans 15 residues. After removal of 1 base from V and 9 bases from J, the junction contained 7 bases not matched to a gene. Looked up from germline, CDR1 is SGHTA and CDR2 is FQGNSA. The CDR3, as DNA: TGTGCCAGCAGCTTAGGCCTAGCGGGGCTTGGTGAGCAGTTCTTC. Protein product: CASSLGLAGLGEQFF.

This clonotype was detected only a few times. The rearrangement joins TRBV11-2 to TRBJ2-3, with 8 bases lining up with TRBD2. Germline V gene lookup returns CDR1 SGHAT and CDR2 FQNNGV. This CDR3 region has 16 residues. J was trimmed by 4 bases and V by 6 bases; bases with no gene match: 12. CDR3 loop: CASSWNSGISSDTQYF. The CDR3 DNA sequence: TGTGCCAGCAGTTGGAATAGCGGGATATCTTCAGATACGCAGTATTTT.

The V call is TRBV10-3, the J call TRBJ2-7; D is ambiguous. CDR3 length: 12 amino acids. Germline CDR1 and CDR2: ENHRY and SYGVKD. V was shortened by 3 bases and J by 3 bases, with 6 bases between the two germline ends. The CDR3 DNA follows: TGTGCCATCAGTGACGACGGCTACGAGCAGTACTTC. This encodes CAISDDGYEQYF.

The CDR3 DNA follows: TGTGCCAGCTCACCACCGGCGGGACAGGGCCCTGGTGGCTACACCTTC. Its protein is CASSPPAGQGPGGYTF. The gene calls are TRBV18 and TRBJ1-2; 9 bases map to TRBD1. Germline values: CDR1 KGHSH, CDR2 LQKENI. Trimming removed 0 bases from V and 7 bases from J; junction bases left unmatched: 9. CDR3 length equals 16 residues. Full variable domain (missing parts from reference TRBV18 and TRBJ1-2): NAGVMQNPRHLVRRRGQEARLRCSPMKGHSHVYWYRQLPEEGLKFMVYLQKENIIDESGMPKERFSAEFPKEGPSILRIQQVVRGDSAAYFCASSPPAGQGPGGYTFGSGTRLTVV.

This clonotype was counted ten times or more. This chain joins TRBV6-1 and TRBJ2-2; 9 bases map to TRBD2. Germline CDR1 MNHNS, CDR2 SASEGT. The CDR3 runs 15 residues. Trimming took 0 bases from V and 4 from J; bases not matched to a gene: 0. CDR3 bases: TGTGCCAGCAGTGAAGCTAGCGGGAGCACCGGGGAGCTGTTTTTT. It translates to CASSEASGSTGELFF.

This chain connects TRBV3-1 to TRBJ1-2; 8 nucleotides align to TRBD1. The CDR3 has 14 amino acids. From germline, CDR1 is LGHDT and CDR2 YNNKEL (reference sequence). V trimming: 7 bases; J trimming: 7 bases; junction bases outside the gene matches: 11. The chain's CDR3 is CASTSAGGTVGYTF. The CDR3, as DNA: TGTGCCAGCACCTCTGCAGGGGGCACAGTTGGCTACACCTTC.

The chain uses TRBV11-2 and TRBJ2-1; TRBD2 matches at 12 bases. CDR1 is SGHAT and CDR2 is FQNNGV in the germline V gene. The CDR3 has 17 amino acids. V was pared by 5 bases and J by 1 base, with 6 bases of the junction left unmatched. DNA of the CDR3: TGTGCCAGCAGCAGAAGGACTAGCGGGACGTCCTACAATGAGCAGTTCTTC. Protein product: CASSRRTSGTSYNEQFF.

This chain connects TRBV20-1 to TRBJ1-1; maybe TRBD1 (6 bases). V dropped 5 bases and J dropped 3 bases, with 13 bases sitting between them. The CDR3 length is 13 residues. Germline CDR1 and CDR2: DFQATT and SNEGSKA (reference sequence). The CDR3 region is CSAARTEHTEAFF. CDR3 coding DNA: TGCAGTGCTGCACGGACAGAGCACACTGAAGCTTTCTTT.

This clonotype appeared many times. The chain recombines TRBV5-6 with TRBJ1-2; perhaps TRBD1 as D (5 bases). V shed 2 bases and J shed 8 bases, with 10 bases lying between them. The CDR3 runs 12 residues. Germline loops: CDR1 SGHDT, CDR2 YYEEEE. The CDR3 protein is CASSFYEGGYTF. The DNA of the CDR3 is TGTGCCAGCAGCTTTTACGAGGGGGGCTACACCTTC.

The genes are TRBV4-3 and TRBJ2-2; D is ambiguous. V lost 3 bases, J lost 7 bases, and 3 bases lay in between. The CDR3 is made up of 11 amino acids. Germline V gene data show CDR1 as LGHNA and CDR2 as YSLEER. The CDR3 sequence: CASSHYGELFF. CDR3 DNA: TGCGCCAGCAGCCACTACGGGGAGCTGTTTTTT.

CDR3 bases: TGTGCCAGCACCTACACCGACCGGGCCTACGAGCAGTACTTC. Its translation: CASTYTDRAYEQYF. This chain joins TRBV12-3 or TRBV12-4 and TRBJ2-7, with D unresolved. V dropped 7 bases and J dropped 2 bases, with 15 bases sitting between them. This CDR3 is built from 14 residues.

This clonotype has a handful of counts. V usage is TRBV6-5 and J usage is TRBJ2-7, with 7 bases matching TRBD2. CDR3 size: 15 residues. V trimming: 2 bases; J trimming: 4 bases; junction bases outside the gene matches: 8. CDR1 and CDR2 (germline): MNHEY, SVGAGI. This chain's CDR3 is CASSYGGGPGYEQYF. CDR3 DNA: TGTGCCAGCAGTTACGGGGGAGGGCCTGGGTACGAGCAGTACTTC.

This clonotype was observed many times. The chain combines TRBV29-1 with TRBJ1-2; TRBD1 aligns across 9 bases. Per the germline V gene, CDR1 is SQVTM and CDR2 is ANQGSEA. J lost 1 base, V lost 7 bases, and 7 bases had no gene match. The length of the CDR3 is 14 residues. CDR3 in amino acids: CSAGQGNYNYGYTF. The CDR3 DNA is TGCAGCGCCGGACAGGGGAATTATAACTATGGCTACACCTTC.

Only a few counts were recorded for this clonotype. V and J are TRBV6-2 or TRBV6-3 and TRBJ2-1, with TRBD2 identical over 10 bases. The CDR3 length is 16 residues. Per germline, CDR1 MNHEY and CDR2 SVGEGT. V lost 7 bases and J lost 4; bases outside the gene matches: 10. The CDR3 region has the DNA TGTGCCAGCACCCACGACCGGACTAGCGGATACAATGAGCAGTTCTTC. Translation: CASTHDRTSGYNEQFF.

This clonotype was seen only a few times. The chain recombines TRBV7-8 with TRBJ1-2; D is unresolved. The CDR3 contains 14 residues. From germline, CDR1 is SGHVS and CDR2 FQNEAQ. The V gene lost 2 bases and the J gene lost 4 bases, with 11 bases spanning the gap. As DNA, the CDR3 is TGTGCCAGCAGCTTAAAAGCGAATTCCTATGGCTACACCTTC. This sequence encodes CASSLKANSYGYTF.

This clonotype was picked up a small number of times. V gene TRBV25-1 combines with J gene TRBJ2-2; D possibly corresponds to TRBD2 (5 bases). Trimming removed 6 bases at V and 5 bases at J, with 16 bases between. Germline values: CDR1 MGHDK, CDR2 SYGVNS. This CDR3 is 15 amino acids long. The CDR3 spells CASSPRGMGTGELFF. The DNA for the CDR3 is TGTGCCAGCAGCCCTCGAGGGATGGGTACCGGGGAGCTGTTTTTT.

CDR3 in DNA: TGTGCCAGCAGCTTAGTGCAGGGGGCCACCGGGGAGCTGTTTTTT. It codes for CASSLVQGATGELFF. This chain uses TRBV7-9 with TRBJ2-2; 8 bases are shared with TRBD1. The junction had 2 bases not matched to a gene; V was cut back by 1 base and J by 4 bases. Germline V gives CDR1 SEHNR, CDR2 FQNEAQ (reference sequence). The CDR3 loop spans 15 amino acids.

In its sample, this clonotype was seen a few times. The CDR3 loop reads CSAAPTSGTYNEQFF. CDR3 coding DNA: TGCAGTGCTGCCCCGACTAGCGGGACCTACAATGAGCAGTTCTTC. The chain is built from TRBV20-1 and TRBJ2-1, with 11 nucleotides matching TRBD2. The V segment lost 5 bases and the J segment 2 bases; nucleotides outside the gene matches: 5. CDR3 length: 15 residues. Germline assignment: CDR1 DFQATT and CDR2 SNEGSKA (reference sequence).

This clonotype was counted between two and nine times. The CDR3 DNA follows: TGTGCCAGCAGCTTAGGGGCTGCTGCCGGAAATGAGCAGTTCTTC. Residues: CASSLGAAAGNEQFF. The chain recombines TRBV11-2 with TRBJ2-1; D uncertain. V lost 1 base and J lost 7, with 14 bases in between. Per germline, CDR1 SGHAT and CDR2 FQNNGV. The CDR3 loop spans 15 amino acids.

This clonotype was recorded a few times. The CDR3 protein is CASSLVGEVGEKLFF. Here the CDR3 DNA reads TGCGCCAGCAGCTTGGTAGGTGAGGTCGGTGAAAAACTGTTTTTT. The rearrangement links TRBV5-1 to TRBJ1-4; D is uncertain. CDR3 length: 15 residues. The V end was cut by 0 bases, the J end by 7 bases, with 13 bases between. Germline assignment: CDR1 SGHRS and CDR2 YFSETQ.

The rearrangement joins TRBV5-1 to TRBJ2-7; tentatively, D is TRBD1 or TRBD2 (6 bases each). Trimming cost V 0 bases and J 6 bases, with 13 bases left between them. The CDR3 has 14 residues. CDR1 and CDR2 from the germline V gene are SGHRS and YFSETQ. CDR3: CASSLAGGLGEQYF. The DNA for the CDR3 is TGCGCCAGCAGCTTGGCTGGGGGGCTTGGCGAGCAGTACTTC.

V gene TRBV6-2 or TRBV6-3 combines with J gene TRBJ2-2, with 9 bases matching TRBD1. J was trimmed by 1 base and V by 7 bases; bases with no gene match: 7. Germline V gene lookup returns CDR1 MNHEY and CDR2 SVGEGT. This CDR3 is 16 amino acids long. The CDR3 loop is CASIKGQGRNTGELFF. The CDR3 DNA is TGTGCCAGCATCAAAGGACAGGGGCGGAACACCGGGGAGCTGTTTTTT.

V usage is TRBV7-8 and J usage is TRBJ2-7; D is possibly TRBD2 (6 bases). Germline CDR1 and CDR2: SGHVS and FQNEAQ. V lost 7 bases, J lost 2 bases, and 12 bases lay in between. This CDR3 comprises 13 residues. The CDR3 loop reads CASTRRGTYEQYF. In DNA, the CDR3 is TGTGCCAGCACCAGGAGGGGTACCTACGAGCAGTACTTC.

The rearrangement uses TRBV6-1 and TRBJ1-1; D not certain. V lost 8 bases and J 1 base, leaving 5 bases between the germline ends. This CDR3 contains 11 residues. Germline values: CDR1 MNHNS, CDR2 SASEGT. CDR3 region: CASLKNTEAFF. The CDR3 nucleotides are TGTGCCAGCCTCAAGAACACTGAAGCTTTCTTT.

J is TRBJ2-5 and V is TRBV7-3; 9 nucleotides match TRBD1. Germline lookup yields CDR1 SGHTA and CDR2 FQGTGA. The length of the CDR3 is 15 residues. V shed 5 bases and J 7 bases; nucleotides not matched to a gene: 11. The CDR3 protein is CASSAAGTGKGTQYF. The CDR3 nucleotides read TGTGCCAGCAGCGCAGCCGGGACAGGGAAAGGGACCCAGTACTTC.

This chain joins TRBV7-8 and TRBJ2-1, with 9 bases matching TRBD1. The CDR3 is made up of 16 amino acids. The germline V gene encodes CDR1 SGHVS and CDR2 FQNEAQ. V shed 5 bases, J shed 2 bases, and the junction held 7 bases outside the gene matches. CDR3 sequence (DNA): TGTGCCAGCAGCCCCACGCGACAGGGGGCCTACAATGAGCAGTTCTTC. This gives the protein CASSPTRQGAYNEQFF.

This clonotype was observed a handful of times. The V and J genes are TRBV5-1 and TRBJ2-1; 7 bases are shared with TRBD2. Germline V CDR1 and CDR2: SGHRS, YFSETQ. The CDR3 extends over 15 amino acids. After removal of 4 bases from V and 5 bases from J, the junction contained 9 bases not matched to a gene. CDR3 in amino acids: CASSRSGTNHNEQFF. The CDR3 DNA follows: TGCGCCAGCAGCCGTTCCGGGACTAACCACAATGAGCAGTTCTTC.

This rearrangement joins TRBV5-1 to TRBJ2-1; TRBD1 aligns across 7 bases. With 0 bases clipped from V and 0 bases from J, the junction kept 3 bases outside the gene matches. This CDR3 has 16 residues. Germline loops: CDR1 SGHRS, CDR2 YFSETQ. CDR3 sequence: CASSLGGQYSYNEQFF. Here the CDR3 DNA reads TGCGCCAGCAGCTTGGGGGGACAGTACTCCTACAATGAGCAGTTCTTC.

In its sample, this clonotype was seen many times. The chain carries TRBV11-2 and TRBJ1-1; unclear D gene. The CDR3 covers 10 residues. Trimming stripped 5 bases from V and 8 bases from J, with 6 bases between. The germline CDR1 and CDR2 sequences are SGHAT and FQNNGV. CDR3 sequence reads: CASSRNEAFF. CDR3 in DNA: TGTGCCAGCAGCCGAAACGAAGCTTTCTTT.

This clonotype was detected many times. The CDR3 bases are TGCGCCAGCAGCTTGGGCATTAACACCGGGGAGCTGTTTTTT. It codes for CASSLGINTGELFF. The chain couples TRBV5-1 to TRBJ2-2; D uncertain. Per the germline V gene, CDR1 is SGHRS and CDR2 is YFSETQ. Trimming took off 0 bases at V and 2 bases at J, with 5 bases between the two ends. This CDR3 comprises 14 residues.

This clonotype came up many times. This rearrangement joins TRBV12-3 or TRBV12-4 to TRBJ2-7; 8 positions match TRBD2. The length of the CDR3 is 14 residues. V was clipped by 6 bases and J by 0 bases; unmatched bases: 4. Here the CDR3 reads CASSPSGSSYEQYF. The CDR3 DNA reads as TGTGCCAGCAGCCCGAGCGGGAGCTCCTACGAGCAGTACTTC.